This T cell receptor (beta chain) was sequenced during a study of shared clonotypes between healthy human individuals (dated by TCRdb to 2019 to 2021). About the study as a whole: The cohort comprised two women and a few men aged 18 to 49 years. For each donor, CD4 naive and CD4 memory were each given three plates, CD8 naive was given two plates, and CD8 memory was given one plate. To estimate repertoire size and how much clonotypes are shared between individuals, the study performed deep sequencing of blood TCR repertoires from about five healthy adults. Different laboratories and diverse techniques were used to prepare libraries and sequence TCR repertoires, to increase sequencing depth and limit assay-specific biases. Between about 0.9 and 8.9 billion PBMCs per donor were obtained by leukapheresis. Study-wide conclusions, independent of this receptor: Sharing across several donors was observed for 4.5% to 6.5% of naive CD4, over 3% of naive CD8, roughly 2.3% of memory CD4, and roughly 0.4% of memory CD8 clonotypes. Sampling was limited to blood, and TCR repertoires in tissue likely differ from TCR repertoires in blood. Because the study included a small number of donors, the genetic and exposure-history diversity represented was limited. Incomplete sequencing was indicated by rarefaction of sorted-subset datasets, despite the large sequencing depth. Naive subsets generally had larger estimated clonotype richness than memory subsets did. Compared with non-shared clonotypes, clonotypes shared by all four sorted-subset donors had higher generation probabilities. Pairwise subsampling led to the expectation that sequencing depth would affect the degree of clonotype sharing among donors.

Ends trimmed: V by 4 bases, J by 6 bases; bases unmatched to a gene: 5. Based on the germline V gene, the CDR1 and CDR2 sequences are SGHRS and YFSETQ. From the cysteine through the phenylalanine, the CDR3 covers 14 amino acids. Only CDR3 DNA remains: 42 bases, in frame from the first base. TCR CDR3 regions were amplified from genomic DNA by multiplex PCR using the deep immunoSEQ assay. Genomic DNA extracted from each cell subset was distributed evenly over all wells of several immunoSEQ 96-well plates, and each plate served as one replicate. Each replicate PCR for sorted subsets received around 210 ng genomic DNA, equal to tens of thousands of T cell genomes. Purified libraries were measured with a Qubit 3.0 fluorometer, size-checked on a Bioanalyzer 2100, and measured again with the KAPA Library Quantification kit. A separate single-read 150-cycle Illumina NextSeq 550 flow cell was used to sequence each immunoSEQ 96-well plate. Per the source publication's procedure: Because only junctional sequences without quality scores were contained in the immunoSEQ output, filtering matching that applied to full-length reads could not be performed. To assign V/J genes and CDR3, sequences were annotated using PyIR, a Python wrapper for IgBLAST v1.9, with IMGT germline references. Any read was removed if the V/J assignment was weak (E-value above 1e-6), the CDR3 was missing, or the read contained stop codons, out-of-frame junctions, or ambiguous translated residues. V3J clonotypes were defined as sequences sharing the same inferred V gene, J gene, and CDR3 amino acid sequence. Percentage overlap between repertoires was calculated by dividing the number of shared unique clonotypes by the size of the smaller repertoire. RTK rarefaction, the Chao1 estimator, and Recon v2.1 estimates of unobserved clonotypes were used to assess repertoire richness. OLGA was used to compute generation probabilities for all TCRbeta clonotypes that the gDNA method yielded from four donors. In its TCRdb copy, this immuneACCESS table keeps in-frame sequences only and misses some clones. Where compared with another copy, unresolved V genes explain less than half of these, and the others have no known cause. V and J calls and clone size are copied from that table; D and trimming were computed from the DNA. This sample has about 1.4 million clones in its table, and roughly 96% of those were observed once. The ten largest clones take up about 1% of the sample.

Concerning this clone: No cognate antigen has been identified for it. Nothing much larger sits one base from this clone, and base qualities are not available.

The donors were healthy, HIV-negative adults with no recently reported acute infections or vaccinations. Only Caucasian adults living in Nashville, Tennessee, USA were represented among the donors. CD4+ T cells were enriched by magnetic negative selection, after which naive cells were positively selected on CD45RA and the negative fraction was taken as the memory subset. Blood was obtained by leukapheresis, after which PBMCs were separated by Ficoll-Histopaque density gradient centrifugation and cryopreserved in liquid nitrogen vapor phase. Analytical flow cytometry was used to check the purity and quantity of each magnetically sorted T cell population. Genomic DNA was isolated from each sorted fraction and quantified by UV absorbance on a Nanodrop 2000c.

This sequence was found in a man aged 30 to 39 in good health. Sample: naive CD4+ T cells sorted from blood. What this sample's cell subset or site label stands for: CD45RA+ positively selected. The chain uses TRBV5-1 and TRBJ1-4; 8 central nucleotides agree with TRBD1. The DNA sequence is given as TGCGCCAGCAGCCCGGACAGGGCTGATGAAAAACTGTTTTTT. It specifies CASSPDRADEKLFF.